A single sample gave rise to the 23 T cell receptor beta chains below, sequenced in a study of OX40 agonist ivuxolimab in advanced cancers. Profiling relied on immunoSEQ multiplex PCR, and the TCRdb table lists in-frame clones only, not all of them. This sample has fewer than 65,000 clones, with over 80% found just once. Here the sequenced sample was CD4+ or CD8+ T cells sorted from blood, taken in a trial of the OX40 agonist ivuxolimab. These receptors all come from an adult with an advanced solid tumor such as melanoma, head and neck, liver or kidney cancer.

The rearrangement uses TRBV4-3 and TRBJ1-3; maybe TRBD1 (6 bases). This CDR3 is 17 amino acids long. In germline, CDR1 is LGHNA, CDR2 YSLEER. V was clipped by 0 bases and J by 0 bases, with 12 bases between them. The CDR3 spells CASSQDWGGHSGNTIYF. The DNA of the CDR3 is TGCGCCAGCAGCCAAGATTGGGGGGGCCACTCTGGAAACACCATATATTTT.

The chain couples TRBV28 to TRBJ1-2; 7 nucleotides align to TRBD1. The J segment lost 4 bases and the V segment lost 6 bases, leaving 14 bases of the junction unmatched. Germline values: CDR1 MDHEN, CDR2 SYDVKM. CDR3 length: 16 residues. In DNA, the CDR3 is TGTGCCAGCAGCCACGCCTTCAGGGGGGAGAGCTATGGCTACACCTTC. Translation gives CASSHAFRGESYGYTF.

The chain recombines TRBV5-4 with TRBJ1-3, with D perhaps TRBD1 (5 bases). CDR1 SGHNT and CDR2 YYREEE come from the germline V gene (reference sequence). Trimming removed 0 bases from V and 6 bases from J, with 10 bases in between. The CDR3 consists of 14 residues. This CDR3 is CASSLGQTSNTIYF. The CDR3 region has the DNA TGTGCCAGCAGCTTGGGACAGACCTCAAACACCATATATTTT.

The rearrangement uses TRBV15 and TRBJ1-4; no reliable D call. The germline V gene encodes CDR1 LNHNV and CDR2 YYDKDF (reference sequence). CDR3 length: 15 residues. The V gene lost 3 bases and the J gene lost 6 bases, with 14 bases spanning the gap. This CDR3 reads CATSREVLPYEKLFF. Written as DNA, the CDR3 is TGTGCCACCAGCAGGGAGGTGTTACCCTATGAAAAACTGTTTTTT.

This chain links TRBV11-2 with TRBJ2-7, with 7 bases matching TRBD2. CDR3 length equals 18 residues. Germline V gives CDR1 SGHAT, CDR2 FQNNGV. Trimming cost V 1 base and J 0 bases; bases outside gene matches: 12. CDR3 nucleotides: TGTGCCAGCAGCTTAGTCCCTTATAGCGGGCCTCACTCCTACGAGCAGTACTTC. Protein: CASSLVPYSGPHSYEQYF.

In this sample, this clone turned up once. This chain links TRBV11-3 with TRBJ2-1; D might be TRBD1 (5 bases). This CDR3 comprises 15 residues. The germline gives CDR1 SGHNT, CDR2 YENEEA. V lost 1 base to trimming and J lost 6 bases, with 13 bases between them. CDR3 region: CASSLGTLPGNEQFF. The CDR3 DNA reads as TGTGCCAGCAGCTTAGGGACACTACCGGGCAATGAGCAGTTCTTC.

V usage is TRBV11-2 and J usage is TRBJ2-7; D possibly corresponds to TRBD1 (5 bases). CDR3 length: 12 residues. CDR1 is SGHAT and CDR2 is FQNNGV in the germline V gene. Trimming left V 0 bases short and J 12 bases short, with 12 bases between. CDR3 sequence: CASSLEGARLYF. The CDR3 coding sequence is TGTGCCAGCAGCTTAGAAGGGGCTCGGCTGTACTTC.

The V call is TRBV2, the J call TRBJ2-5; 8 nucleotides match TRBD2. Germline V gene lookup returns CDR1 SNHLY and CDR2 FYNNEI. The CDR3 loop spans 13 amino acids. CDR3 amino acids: CASGGPSGETQYF. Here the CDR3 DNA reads TGTGCTTCGGGGGGGCCGAGCGGAGAGACCCAGTACTTC.

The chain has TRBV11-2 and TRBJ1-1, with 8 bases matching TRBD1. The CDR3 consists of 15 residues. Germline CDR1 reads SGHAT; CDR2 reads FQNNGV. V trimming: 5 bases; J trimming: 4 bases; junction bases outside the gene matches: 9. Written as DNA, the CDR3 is TGTGCCAGCAGCCCGAGGACAGGGCCGGTCACTGAAGCTTTCTTT. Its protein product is CASSPRTGPVTEAFF. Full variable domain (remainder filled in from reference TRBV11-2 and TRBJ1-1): EAGVAQSPRYKIIEKRQSVAFWCNPISGHATLYWYQQILGQGPKLLIQFQNNGVVDDSQLPKDRFSAERLKGVDSTLKIQPAKLEDSAVYLCASSPRTGPVTEAFFGQGTRLTVV.

The DNA of the CDR3 is TGTGCCAGCAGCTTAAGCGGGGAGGGAGATACGCAGTATTTT. Translation: CASSLSGEGDTQYF. The rearrangement joins TRBV7-9 to TRBJ2-3; TRBD2 matches 7 bases. The V gene end was trimmed by 2 bases and the J gene end by 5 bases; junction bases not matched to a gene: 4. The CDR3 covers 14 residues. CDR1 SEHNR and CDR2 FQNEAQ come from the germline V gene (reference sequence).

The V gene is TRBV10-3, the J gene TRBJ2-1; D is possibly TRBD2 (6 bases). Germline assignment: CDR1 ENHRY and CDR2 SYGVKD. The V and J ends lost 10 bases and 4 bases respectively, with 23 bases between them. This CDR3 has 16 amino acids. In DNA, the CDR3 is TGTGCCAGCAGGGATGGGGGTAGCGGCCGATACAATGAGCAGTTCTTC. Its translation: CASRDGGSGRYNEQFF.

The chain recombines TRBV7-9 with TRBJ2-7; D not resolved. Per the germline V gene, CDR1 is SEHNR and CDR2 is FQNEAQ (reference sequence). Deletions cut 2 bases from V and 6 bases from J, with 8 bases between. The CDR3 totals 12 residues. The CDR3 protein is CASSLSGFEQYF. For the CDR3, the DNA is TGTGCCAGCAGCTTATCCGGGTTCGAGCAGTACTTC.

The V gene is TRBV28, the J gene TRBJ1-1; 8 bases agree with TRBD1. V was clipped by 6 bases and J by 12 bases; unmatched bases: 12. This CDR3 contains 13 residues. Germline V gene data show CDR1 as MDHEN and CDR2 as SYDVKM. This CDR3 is CASRPPGQGQPFF. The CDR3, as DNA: TGTGCCAGCAGGCCACCTGGACAGGGCCAGCCTTTCTTT.

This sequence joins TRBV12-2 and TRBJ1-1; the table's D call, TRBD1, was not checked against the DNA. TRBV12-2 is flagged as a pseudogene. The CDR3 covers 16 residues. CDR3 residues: CASRLDKIGVNTEAFF. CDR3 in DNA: TGTGCAAGTCGCTTAGATAAAATAGGGGTGAACACTGAAGCTTTCTTT.

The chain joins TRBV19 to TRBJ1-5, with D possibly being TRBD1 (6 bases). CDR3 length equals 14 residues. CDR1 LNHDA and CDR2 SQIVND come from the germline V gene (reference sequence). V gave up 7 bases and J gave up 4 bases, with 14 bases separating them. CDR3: CASNDRFTNQPQHF. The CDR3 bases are TGTGCCAGTAATGACAGGTTTACGAATCAGCCCCAGCATTTT.

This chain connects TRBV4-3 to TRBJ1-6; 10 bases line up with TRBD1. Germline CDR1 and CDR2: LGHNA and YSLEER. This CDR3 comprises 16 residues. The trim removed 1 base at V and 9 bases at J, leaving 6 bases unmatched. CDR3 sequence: CASSQGQTGGASPLHF. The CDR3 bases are TGCGCCAGCAGCCAAGGCCAGACAGGGGGCGCTTCACCCCTCCACTTT.

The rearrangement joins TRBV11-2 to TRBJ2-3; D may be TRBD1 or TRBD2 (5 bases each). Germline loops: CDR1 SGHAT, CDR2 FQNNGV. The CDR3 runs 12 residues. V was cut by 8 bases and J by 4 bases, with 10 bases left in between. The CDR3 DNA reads TGTGCCAGCCACGGGGCGGCAGATACGCAGTATTTT. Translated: CASHGAADTQYF. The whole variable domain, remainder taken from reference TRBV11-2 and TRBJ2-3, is EAGVAQSPRYKIIEKRQSVAFWCNPISGHATLYWYQQILGQGPKLLIQFQNNGVVDDSQLPKDRFSAERLKGVDSTLKIQPAKLEDSAVYLCASHGAADTQYFGPGTRLTVL.

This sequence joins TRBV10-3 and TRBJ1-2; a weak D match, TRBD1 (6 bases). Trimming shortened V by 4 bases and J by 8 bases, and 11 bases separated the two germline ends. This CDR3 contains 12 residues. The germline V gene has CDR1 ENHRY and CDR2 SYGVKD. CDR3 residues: CAISGQQGGYTF. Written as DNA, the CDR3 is TGTGCCATCAGTGGACAACAGGGAGGCTACACCTTC.

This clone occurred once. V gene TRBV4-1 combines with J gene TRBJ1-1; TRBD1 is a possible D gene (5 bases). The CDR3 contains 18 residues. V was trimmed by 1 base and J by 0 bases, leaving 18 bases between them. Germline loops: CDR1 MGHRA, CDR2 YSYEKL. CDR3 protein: CASSQVGRTAMVNTEAFF. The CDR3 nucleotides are TGCGCCAGCAGCCAAGTGGGACGGACGGCGATGGTGAACACTGAAGCTTTCTTT.

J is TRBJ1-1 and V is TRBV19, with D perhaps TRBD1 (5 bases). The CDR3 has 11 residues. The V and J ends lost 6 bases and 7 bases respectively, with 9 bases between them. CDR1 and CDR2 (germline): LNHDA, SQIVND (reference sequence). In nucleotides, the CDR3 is TGTGCCAGTAGCAAGACAGTTGAAGCTTTCTTT. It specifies CASSKTVEAFF.

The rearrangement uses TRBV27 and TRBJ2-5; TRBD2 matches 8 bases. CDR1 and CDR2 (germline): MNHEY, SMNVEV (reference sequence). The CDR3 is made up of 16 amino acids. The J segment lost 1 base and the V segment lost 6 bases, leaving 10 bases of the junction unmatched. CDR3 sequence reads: CASSLDQRGTQETQYF. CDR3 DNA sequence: TGTGCCAGCAGCTTAGACCAGCGGGGGACCCAAGAGACCCAGTACTTC.

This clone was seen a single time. This CDR3 reads CASRGQGAREAFF. The CDR3, as DNA: TGCGCCAGCAGGGGACAGGGGGCGCGTGAAGCTTTCTTT. The chain combines TRBV4-1 with TRBJ1-1, with TRBD1 matching over 12 bases. V shed 6 bases, J shed 7 bases, and the junction held 3 bases outside the gene matches. The CDR3 contains 13 residues. Germline V gene sequence: CDR1 MGHRA, CDR2 YSYEKL.

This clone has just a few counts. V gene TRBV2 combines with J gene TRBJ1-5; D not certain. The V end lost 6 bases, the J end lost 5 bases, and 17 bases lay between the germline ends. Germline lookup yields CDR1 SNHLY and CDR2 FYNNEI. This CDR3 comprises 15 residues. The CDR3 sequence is CASSGVRRNHQPQHF. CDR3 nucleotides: TGTGCCAGCAGCGGGGTTAGACGGAACCATCAGCCCCAGCATTTT.